This T cell receptor (beta chain) was profiled in a study of cytomegalovirus exposure and HLA in healthy donors (dated by TCRdb to 2016 to 2017). Study-wide context: An earlier analysis of under 600 of the donors reported about 250 Gb of sequence data and 120 million or so unique TCR beta sequences from about 180 million T cells. Besides the first cohort of roughly 660 subjects, a separate validation cohort made up of 95 to 150 different subjects was used. HLA typing covered class I and class II loci at four-digit resolution. The study used immunosequencing to profile the T cell repertoires of about 670 subjects and linked those repertoires to cytomegalovirus serostatus. Typing coverage varied by locus: 629-630 donors for A, B, C, DRB1 and DQB1; some 520 for DQA1; more than 600 for DPA1; more than 450 for DPB1. In a later analysis, previously published TCR beta repertoires from 666 donors were re-analyzed and high-resolution HLA genotyping was added so that TCR occurrence patterns could be studied. Alongside the repertoire data, information on donor age, sex, ethnicity and CMV serostatus was compiled. Across around 400 genotyped donors of the cohort, an average of about 240,000 unique TCR beta nucleotide sequences per donor were sequenced, and roughly 18% of those sequences were non-productive. In an earlier analysis of around 540 of the donors, high-throughput TCR beta sequencing was used to judge whether each TCR beta V gene segment behaved as functional or pseudogenic. All discovery cohort repertoires had been generated using a single sequencing platform. In a later genetic analysis, genome-wide SNP genotypes for about 55% of the 666 donors were used, and that subset was treated as a discovery cohort. The study combined high-throughput TCR immunosequencing, statistical association of individual TCRs with disease status, and machine learning to predict cytomegalovirus infection status. Around 330 gigabases of sequencing data and 75 million to 85 million unique TCR sequences made up an early release that covered nearly 650 HLA-typed donors. Among the roughly 370 genotyped donors, around 81% belonged to the genetic ancestry cluster associated with self-reported Caucasian donors. Rather than using new phenotypic data, the later analysis identified candidate immune exposures from TCR beta sequences and from how often those sequences occurred across donors. Roughly five DR-DQ haplotypes were handled as single units for association and clustering because linkage in the cohort was strong. The study aimed to test whether cataloging public T cell receptors could reveal signatures of past pathogen exposure. Broad study findings and their caveats: A later genetic analysis associated a missense DCLRE1C variant with V-gene and J-gene trimming of TCR beta chains, and an independent cohort replicated the association. Specific HLA alleles were associated with roughly 17,000 TCR beta sequences at a false discovery rate of 0.05 in a later analysis. Because counts were too low, around 17 rarely observed V segments, including chromosome 9 orphons, were left out of the earlier analysis of some 640 of the donors. Compared with the approximately 710-donor mean, donors in an Asian-associated ancestry cluster had fewer N-insertions in productive TCRs, according to a later genetic analysis. When HLA alleles, especially DR and DQ, strongly co-occurred, attributing TCR associations to individual alleles was difficult. The authors suggested that the approach could potentially be extended to other disease states and immunological phenotypes. Most TCR sequences were seen in very few donors, while some public TCRs were found in many individuals. Broadly in line with IMGT annotations, most TCR beta V segments showed up in productive rearrangements about 87% or about 30% of the time in an earlier analysis of some 590 of the donors. In a later analysis, HLA-associated TCR beta chains showed more clonal expansion and lower generation probabilities than non-associated chains that were equally common. The presence/absence analyses assumed that sequencing depth was roughly uniform across donors, and that assumption may not be true. In a later analysis, most CMV-associated TCR beta chains were found to appear HLA-restricted, with HLA associations seemingly driven largely by CMV exposure. Correlated functional status among segregating V segments might reflect linkage disequilibrium, but an unknown experimental factor could not be ruled out. Only TCR beta chains were sequenced in this cohort, and the absence of alpha or paired-chain data limited detectable features. A group of highly shared sequence variants was considered likely to be a technical artifact of the sequencing pipeline. Immune exposure information for the cohort was limited to CMV serostatus. A further reported finding was that TCR beta sequences accurately predicted the HLA-A and HLA-B alleles for most subjects in the first cohort. In both the original and validation cohorts, the classifier was reported to diagnose cytomegalovirus status with high specificity and sensitivity. HLA typing was unavailable for some donors at each locus, so association tests used only the typed subset. In a later analysis, the rate of TCR association differed among HLA loci, with DRB1 alleles having the most associated TCRs and HLA-C alleles having the fewest. Some IMGT-functional V segments, including TRBV6-2 and TRBV6-3, could not be told apart with the 87-base-pair reads, so those segments were excluded. A total of 150 to 200 TCR beta chains were listed by the study as associated with cytomegalovirus. According to a later analysis, parvovirus B19, influenza, CMV and Epstein-Barr virus appeared linked to several top co-occurrence clusters. In vitro tests confirmed that a few of the cytomegalovirus-associated TCR beta chains recognize cytomegalovirus antigens.

As to this clone: Its antigen remains unidentified. Per-base quality was not reported, and no clone a single base away is much larger than it.

The method was the immunoSEQ multiplex PCR assay. For the multiplex PCR, a mixture combining 60 forward primers for TCR Vbeta segments and 13 reverse primers for TCR Jbeta segments was used. The CDR3 region of rearranged TCR beta genes was amplified from genomic DNA with a multiplex PCR assay. The Illumina HiSeq System was used to sequence the amplified TCR beta libraries as 87-base-pair reads. In the authors' own workflow: Across the 700 or so repertoires, a later analysis counted tens of millions of unique TCR beta chains, roughly 11 million of which were shared by at least two donors. A nearest-neighbor algorithm error-corrected the raw reads and collapsed the reads into unique sequences, merging closely related sequences to remove PCR and sequencing errors. To assign V, D and J gene segments, CDR3 sequences were aligned to IMGT reference sequences. Each retained sequence needed at least a six-nucleotide match to both a V gene segment and a J gene segment. Rearrangements were called productive when the CDR3 lacked stop codons and stayed in frame with V and J; all others were non-productive. Following IMGT convention, CDR3 was defined as the stretch from the second conserved V-encoded cysteine to the conserved J-encoded phenylalanine. Sequences without an unambiguous match to a single V gene segment were excluded from the earlier analysis of about 640 of the donors. In an earlier analysis of a few hundred of the donors, V segments were called functional above 56.7% productive rearrangements and were called segregating when the between-donor standard deviation exceeded 5%. A statistical classification framework was built to diagnose cytomegalovirus status from the catalog of TCR beta chain sequences. In a later analysis, TCR nucleotide sequences were compared against IMGT/GENE-DB human TR gene sequences so that V and J genes could be assigned. In a later analysis, CDR3 sequences and most-parsimonious VDJ recombination scenarios were assigned using the TCRdist pipeline. In a later analysis, every TCR beta chain was defined by the combination of its CDR3 amino acid sequence and its V-gene family, and reads without a unique V-gene family were dropped. In a later analysis, fewer than 650 highly shared, low-generation-probability nucleotide sequences were removed to address suspected cross-contamination and a sequencing artifact. A later analysis calculated a clonal expansion index for each public chain from normalized within-repertoire ranks of inferred template counts. A later analysis computed generation probabilities with a VDJ recombination model fitted to out-of-frame rearrangements, and checked the results against IGoR. A later analysis scored TCR-TCR, TCR-HLA and TCR-CMV co-occurrence with hypergeometric tests, applying a repertoire-size bias correction to TCR pairs. False discovery rates were estimated in a later analysis by permuting HLA or CMV assignments 20 times. A later analysis grouped co-occurring TCRs with DBSCAN, adding TCRdist sequence similarity when clustering within HLA-allele-positive subsets. Repertoires with fewer than 30,000 or more than 120,000 public chains were left out of co-occurrence clustering, as were a few repertoires with anomalous nucleotide sharing. Drawn from immuneACCESS, this table holds only the in-frame rearrangements with V and J called that TCRdb kept. Clones are partly lost; checked studies trace under half to an unresolved V gene and leave the rest unexplained. For V, J and clone size, that table is used; D and trimming come from the DNA. In this sample the table shows about 190,000 clones, about four fifths of which occur a single time. Roughly 2.6% of the sample is held by the ten biggest clonotypes.

Measured from the cysteine to the phenylalanine, the CDR3 is 14 residues long. The CDR3 DNA has 42 bases and is translated from base 1. V lost 0 bases and J lost 3 bases; the stretch between them is 7 bases long. The germline V gene supplies CDR1 SGHAT and CDR2 FQNNGV. In total, over 600 healthy bone marrow donors made up the cohort. At the time of sampling, every cohort member was nominally healthy, though immune exposures that went unrecorded were likely present. The donor was CMV seropositive and was included in the group of 289 seropositive cohort members. A peripheral blood sample was collected from each donor, and TCR beta sequencing was performed on peripheral blood mononuclear cells. The Qiagen DNeasy Blood Extraction Kit was used to extract genomic DNA from the blood cell samples.

The source material was PBMCs. The rearranged segments are TRBV11-2 and TRBJ2-3, with the D gene not confidently named. The clonotype comes from a woman in her forties or fifties in good health and CMV-seropositive. DNA sequence: TGTGCCAGCAGCTTAGATTCCAGAACAGATACGCAGTATTTT. The resulting protein is CASSLDSRTDTQYF.